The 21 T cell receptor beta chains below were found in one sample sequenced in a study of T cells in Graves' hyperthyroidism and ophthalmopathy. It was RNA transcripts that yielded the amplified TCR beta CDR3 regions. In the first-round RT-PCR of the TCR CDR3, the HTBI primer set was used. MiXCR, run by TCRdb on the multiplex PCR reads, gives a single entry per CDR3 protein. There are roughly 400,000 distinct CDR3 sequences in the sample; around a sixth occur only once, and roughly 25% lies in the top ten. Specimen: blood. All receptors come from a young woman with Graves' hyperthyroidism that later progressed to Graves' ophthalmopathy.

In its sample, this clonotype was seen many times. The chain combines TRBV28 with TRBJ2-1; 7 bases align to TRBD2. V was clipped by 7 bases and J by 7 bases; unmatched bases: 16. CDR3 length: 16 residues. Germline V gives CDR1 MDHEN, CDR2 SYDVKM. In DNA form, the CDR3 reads TGTGCCAGCATTCTCGCGGGAGCTCTCTTGGGAAATGAGCAGTTCTTC. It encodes CASILAGALLGNEQFF.

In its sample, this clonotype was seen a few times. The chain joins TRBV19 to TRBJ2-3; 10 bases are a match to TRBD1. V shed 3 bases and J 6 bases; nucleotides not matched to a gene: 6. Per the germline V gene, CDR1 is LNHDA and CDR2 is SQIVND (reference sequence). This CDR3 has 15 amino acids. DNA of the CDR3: TGTGCCAGTAGTATTGACAGGGGGCGCGGGGATACGCAGTATTTT. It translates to CASSIDRGRGDTQYF.

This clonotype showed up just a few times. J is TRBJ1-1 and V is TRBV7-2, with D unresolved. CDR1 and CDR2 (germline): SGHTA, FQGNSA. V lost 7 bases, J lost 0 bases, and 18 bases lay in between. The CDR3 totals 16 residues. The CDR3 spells CASTLSSLTMNTEAFF. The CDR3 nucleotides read TGTGCCAGCACCCTGTCATCTCTTACCATGAACACTGAAGCTTTCTTT.

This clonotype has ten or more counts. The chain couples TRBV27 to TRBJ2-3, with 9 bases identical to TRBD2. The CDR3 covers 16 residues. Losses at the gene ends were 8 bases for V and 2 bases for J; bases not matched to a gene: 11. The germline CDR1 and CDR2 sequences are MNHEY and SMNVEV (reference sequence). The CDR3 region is CASVRGSGRNTDTQYF. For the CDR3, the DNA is TGTGCCAGCGTCAGGGGTAGCGGGAGAAACACAGATACGCAGTATTTT.

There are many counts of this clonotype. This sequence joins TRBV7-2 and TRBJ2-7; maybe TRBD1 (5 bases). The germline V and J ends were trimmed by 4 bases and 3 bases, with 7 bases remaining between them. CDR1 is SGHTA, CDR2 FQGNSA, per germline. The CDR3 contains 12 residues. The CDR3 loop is CASSYDSYEQYF. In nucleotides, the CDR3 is TGTGCCAGCAGCTACGACAGCTACGAGCAGTACTTC.

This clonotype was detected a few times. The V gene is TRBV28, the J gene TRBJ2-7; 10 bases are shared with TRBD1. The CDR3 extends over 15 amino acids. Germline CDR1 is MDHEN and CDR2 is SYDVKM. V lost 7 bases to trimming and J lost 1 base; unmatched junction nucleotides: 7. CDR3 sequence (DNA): TGTGCCAGCACCCTGGACAGGGGGGTATCCTACGAGCAGTACTTC. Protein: CASTLDRGVSYEQYF.

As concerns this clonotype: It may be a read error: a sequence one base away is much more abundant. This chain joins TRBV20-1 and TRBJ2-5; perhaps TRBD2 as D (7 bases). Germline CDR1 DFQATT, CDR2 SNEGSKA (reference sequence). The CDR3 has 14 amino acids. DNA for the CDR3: TGCAGTGCTGGAGATGGGGAGGGGGGGGAGACCCAGTACTTC. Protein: CSAGDGEGGETQYF.

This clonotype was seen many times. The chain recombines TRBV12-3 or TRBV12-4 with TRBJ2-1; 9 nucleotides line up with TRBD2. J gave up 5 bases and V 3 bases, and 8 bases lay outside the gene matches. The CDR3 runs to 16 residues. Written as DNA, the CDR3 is TGTGCCAGCAGTTTGGGGGGGACTAGCCTCGACAATGAGCAGTTCTTC. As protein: CASSLGGTSLDNEQFF.

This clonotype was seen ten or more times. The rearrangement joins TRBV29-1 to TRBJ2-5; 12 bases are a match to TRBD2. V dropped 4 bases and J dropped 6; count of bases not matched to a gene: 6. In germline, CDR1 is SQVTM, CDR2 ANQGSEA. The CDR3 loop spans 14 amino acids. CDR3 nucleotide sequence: TGCAGCGTTGCGGGCACTAGCGGGAGGCAGACCCAGTACTTC. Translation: CSVAGTSGRQTQYF.

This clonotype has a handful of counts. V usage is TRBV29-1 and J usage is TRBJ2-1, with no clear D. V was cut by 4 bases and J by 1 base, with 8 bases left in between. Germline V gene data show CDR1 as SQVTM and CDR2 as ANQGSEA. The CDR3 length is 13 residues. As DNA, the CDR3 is TGCAGCGTTGGGTCCATATCCTACAATGAGCAGTTCTTC. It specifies CSVGSISYNEQFF.

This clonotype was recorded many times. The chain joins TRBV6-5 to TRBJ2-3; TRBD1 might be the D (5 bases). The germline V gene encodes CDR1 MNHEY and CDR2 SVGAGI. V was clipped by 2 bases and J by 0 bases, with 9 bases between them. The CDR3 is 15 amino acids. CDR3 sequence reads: CASSYRQPSTDTQYF. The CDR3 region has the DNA TGTGCCAGCAGTTACCGACAGCCTAGCACAGATACGCAGTATTTT.

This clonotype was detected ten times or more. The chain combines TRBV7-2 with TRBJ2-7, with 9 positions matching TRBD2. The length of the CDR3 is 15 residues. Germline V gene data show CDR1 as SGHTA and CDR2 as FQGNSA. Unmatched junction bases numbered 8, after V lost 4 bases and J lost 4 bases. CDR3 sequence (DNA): TGTGCCAGCAGCTCACCCATAGCGGGAGTTTACGAGCAGTACTTC. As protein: CASSSPIAGVYEQYF.

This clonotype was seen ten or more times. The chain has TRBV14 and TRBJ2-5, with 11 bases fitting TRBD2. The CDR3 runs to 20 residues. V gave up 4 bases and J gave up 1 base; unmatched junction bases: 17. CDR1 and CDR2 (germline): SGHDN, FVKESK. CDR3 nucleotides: TGTGCCAGCAGCCGACAAGTTATAGGAAGACTAGCGGGAAGCCAAGAGACCCAGTACTTC. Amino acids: CASSRQVIGRLAGSQETQYF. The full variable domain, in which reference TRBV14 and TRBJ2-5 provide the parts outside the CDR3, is EAGVTQFPSHSVIEKGQTVTLRCDPISGHDNLYWYRRVMGKEIKFLLHFVKESKQDESGMPNNRFLAERTGGTYSTLKVQPAELEDSGVYFCASSRQVIGRLAGSQETQYFGPGTRLLVL.

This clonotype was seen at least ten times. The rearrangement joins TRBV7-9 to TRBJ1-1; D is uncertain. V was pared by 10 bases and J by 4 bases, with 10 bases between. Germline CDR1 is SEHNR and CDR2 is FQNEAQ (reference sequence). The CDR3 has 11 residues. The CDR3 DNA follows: TGTGCCACCCGAGGGCTCACTGAAGCTTTCTTT. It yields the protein CATRGLTEAFF.

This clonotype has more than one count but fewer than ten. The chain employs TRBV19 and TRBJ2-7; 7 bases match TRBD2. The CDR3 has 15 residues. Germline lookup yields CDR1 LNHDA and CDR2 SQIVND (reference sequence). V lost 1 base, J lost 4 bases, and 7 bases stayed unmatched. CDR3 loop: CASSIVSGGIYEQYF. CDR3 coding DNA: TGTGCCAGTAGTATAGTTTCGGGAGGAATTTACGAGCAGTACTTC.

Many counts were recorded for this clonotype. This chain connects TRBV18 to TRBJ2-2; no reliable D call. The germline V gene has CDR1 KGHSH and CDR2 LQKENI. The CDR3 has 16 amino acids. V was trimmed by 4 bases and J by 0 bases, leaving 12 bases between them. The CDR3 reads CASSRPGVTNTGELFF. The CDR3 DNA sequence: TGTGCCAGCTCACGACCTGGAGTGACGAACACCGGGGAGCTGTTTTTT.

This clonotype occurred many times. For the CDR3, the DNA is TGTGCCAGCAGCTTACGAGGCCACCTGGAAAAACTGTTTTTT. As protein: CASSLRGHLEKLFF. The J gene is TRBJ1-4, the V gene TRBV7-9, with no clear D. The CDR3 loop spans 14 amino acids. CDR1 and CDR2 from the germline V gene are SEHNR and FQNEAQ (reference sequence). V lost 2 bases, J lost 8 bases, and 12 bases lay in between.

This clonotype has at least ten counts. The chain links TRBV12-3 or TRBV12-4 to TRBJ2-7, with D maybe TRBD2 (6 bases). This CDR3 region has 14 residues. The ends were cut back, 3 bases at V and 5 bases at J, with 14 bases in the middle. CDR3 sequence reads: CASSFSGAPHEQYF. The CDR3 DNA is TGTGCCAGCAGTTTTTCGGGAGCGCCCCACGAGCAGTACTTC.

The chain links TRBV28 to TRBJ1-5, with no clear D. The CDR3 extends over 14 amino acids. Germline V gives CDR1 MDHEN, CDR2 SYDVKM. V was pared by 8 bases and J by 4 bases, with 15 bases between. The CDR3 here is CASAGPGPNQPQHF. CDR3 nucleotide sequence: TGTGCCAGCGCTGGACCTGGGCCTAATCAGCCCCAGCATTTT.

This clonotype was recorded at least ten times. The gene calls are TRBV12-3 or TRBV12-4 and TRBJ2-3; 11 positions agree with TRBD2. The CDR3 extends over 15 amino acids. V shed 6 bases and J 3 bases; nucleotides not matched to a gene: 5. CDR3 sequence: CASSQLAGETDTQYF. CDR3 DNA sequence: TGTGCCAGCAGCCAACTAGCGGGAGAGACAGATACGCAGTATTTT.

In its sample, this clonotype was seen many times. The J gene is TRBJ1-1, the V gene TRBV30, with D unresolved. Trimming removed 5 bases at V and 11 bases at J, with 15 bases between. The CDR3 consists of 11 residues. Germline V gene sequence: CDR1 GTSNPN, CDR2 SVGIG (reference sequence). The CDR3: CAWQKGLAAFF. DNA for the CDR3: TGTGCCTGGCAGAAAGGGTTAGCCGCTTTCTTT. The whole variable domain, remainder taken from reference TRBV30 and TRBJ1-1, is SQTIHQWPATLVQPVGSPLSLECTVEGTSNPNLYWYRQAAGRGLQLLFYSVGIGQISSEVPQNLSASRPQDRQFILSSKKLLLSDSGFYLCAWQKGLAAFFGQGTRLTVV.